This T cell receptor beta chain was identified in a study of OX40 agonist ivuxolimab in advanced cancers. Here immunoSEQ multiplex PCR was the method, and the copy in TCRdb shows in-frame clones only, minus some. Of around 80,000 clones listed, about 89% are singletons. This CDR3 has 13 amino acids. V was shortened by 4 bases and J by 8 bases, with 12 bases between the two germline ends. Looked up from germline, CDR1 is SGHVS and CDR2 is FNYEAQ. The chain couples TRBV7-6 to TRBJ1-5; D is ambiguous. This TCR was recovered from an adult with an advanced solid tumor such as melanoma, head and neck, liver or kidney cancer. The source was CD4+ or CD8+ T cells sorted from blood, collected in a trial of the OX40 agonist ivuxolimab. CDR3 in DNA: TGTGCCAGCAGCTCCGGCGAAGGAAAGCCCCAGCATTTT. Amino acid sequence: CASSSGEGKPQHF.